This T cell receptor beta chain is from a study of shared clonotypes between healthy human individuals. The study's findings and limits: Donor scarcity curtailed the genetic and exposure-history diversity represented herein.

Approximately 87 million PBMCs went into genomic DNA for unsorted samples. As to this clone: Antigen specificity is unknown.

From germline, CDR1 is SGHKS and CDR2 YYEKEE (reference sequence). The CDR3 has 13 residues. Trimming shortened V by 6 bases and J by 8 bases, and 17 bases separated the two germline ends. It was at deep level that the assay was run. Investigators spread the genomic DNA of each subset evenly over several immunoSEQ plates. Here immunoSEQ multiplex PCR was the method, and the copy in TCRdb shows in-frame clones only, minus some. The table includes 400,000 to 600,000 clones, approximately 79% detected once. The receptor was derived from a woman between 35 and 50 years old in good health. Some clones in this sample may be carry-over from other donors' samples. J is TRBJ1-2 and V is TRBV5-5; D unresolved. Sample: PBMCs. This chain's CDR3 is CASTAQGSWGYTF. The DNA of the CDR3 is TGTGCCAGCACTGCCCAAGGATCGTGGGGCTACACCTTC.